This T cell receptor (beta chain) was documented in a study of cytomegalovirus exposure and HLA in healthy donors. Amplification used 60 Vbeta primers and 13 Jbeta primers. Some clones are missing from TCRdb's copy, which holds only in-frame ones; the method was immunoSEQ multiplex PCR. Of approximately 150,000 clones in the sample, under 90% are singletons; the top ten hold about 2.5%. Whole-study findings and limits: With later analysis, a missense DCLRE1C variant became linked to TCR beta V- and J-gene trimming. The analysis excluded some indistinguishable V segments, including TRBV6-2 and TRBV6-3. With further analysis later on, most CMV-associated TCR beta chains appeared HLA-restricted. Rarity characterized most TCR sequences, yet some public TCRs appeared in many donors.

After removal of 7 bases from V and 4 bases from J, the junction contained 7 bases not matched to a gene. CDR1 and CDR2 (germline): LNHDA, SQIVND (reference sequence). The CDR3 is 14 residues long. To note about this clone: As yet, its antigen is unknown.

The sequencing input was PBMCs. The V and J genes are TRBV19 and TRBJ1-2; 9 bases map to TRBD1. This sequence originates from a boy aged 2 to 9 in good health and CMV-seronegative. In DNA form, the CDR3 reads TGTGCCAGTACCGGGGTACAGGGGGCCTATGGCTACACCTTC. This translates into CASTGVQGAYGYTF.